The clone carrying this TCR beta chain was found a few times. These data belong to a study of cytomegalovirus exposure and HLA in healthy donors. The PCR ran on 60 Vbeta and 13 Jbeta primers. Clones were sequenced by immunoSEQ multiplex PCR, and TCRdb holds only the in-frame ones, with some missing. This sample has 75,000 or so clones, with around 64% found just once. The CDR3 covers 13 residues. The ends were cut back, 6 bases at V and 5 bases at J, with 13 bases in the middle. CDR1 and CDR2 (germline): MNHEY, SVGAGI. The clonotype originates from a man between 40 and 49 years old in good health and CMV-seropositive. The chain is built from TRBV6-5 and TRBJ1-2, with D perhaps TRBD1 (5 bases). Sequenced: PBMCs. The CDR3: CASRAGGGYGYTF. CDR3 sequence (DNA): TGTGCCAGCAGAGCAGGTGGGGGGTATGGCTACACCTTC.